This entry is about one T cell receptor beta chain. Its target is not known. The study's findings and limits: Tumor Tregs overlapped most with tumor, then blood, naive CD4+ cells.

One entry per CDR3 protein results from TCRdb running MiXCR on the 5' RACE reads. The sample includes tens of thousands of distinct CDR3 sequences, around 26% seen only once; the top ten take around 1.9%. The CDR3 contains 14 residues. The ends were cut back, 6 bases at V and 7 bases at J, with 18 bases in the middle. Sequences were obtained from naive CD4+ T cells sorted from blood. Indicated subset: naive CD4+ T cells, CD4+CD45RA+CD25-. This chain connects TRBV12-3 or TRBV12-4 to TRBJ1-2; perhaps TRBD1 as D (6 bases). The clonotype was recovered from a female donor with breast cancer. CDR3: CASSPGTIEGGYTF. The CDR3 DNA sequence: TGTGCCAGCAGCCCCGGGACAATTGAGGGTGGCTACACCTTC.